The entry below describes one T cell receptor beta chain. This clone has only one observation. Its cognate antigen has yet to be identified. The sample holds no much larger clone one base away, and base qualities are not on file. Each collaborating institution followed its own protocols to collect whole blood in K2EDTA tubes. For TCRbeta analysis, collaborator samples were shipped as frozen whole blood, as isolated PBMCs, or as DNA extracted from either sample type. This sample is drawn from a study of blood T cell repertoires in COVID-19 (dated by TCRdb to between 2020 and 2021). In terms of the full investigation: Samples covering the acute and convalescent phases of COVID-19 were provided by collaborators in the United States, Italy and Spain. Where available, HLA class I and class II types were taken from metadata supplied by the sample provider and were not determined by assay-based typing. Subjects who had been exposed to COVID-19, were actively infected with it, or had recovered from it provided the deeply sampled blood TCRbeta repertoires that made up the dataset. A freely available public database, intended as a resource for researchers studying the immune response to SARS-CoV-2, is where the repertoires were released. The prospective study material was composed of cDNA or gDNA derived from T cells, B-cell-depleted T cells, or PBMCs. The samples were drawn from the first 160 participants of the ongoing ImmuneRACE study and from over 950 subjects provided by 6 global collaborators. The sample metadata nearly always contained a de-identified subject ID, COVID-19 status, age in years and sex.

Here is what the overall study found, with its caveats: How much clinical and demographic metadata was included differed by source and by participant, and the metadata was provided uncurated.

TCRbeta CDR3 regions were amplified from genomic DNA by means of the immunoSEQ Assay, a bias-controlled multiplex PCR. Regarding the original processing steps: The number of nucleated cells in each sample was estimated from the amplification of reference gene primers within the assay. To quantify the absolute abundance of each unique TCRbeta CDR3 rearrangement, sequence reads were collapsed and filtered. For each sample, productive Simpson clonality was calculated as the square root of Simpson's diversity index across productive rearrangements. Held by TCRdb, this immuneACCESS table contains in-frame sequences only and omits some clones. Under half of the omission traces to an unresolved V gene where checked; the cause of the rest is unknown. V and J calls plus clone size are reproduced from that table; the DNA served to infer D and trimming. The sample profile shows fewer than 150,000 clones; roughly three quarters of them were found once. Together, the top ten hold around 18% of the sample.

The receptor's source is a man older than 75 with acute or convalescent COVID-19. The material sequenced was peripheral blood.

Here the CDR3 is given as CASRLQGGYTEAFF. The DNA sequence is TGTGCCAGCAGGTTACAGGGGGGGTACACTGAAGCTTTCTTT. The chain is assembled from TRBV5-6 and TRBJ1-1, with 8 bases aligning to TRBD1. Ends trimmed: V by 5 bases, J by 3 bases; bases unmatched to a gene: 6. From cysteine to phenylalanine, the CDR3 is 14 amino acids long. This entry keeps only the CDR3 DNA: 42 bases, framed from base 1. In the germline V gene, CDR1 corresponds to SGHDT and CDR2 to YYEEEE.